These 19 T cell receptor beta chains were sequenced from one sample in a study of cytomegalovirus exposure and HLA in healthy donors. The primer mix had 60 Vbeta and 13 Jbeta primers. The table came from immunoSEQ multiplex PCR; TCRdb's copy has only in-frame clones and leaves some out. The data hold some 110,000 clones, with roughly 72% observed a single time. The sample was PBMCs. All receptors derive from a woman between 45 and 65 years old in good health and CMV-seropositive.

The chain combines TRBV6-4 with TRBJ1-5; the D is unclear. Germline V gene data show CDR1 as MRHNA and CDR2 as SNTAGT. The V gene lost 2 bases and the J gene lost 0 bases, with 5 bases spanning the gap. This CDR3 has 14 amino acids. As DNA, the CDR3 is TGTGCCAGCAGTGACGAGGCTAGCAATCAGCCCCAGCATTTT. Translated, it gives CASSDEASNQPQHF.

This chain uses TRBV2 with TRBJ1-5; a possible D gene is TRBD1 (5 bases). V lost 0 bases to trimming and J lost 7 bases, with 13 bases between them. The CDR3 is 15 amino acids. Germline V gene data show CDR1 as SNHLY and CDR2 as FYNNEI. The CDR3: CASSEALGASQPQHF. The CDR3 DNA reads TGTGCCAGCAGTGAAGCGCTAGGGGCGAGCCAGCCCCAGCATTTT.

The rearrangement uses TRBV19 and TRBJ1-2, with 11 nucleotides matching TRBD1. The CDR3 has 19 amino acids. Trimming cost V 6 bases and J 1 base; bases outside gene matches: 16. Germline lookup yields CDR1 LNHDA and CDR2 SQIVND (reference sequence). This CDR3 is CASSRKNGQGAGSNYGYTF. CDR3 bases: TGTGCCAGTAGCCGCAAGAACGGACAGGGGGCAGGCAGTAACTATGGCTACACCTTC.

This clone was recorded once. The V gene is TRBV5-1, the J gene TRBJ2-7; D might be TRBD2 (8 bases). The CDR3 runs 16 residues. Germline-derived CDR1 and CDR2 are SGHRS and YFSETQ. With 0 bases removed from V and 0 bases from J, the gap between germline ends came to 13 bases. The CDR3 spells CASSLAGGGLSYEQYF. The DNA of the CDR3 is TGCGCCAGCAGCTTGGCGGGAGGGGGCCTCTCCTACGAGCAGTACTTC.

The CDR3 loop is CAIGTDYSNQPQHF. Here the CDR3 DNA reads TGTGCCATCGGGACAGACTATAGCAATCAGCCCCAGCATTTT. The rearrangement joins TRBV10-3 to TRBJ1-5; TRBD1 aligns across 7 bases. The CDR3 has 14 amino acids. CDR1 is ENHRY, CDR2 SYGVKD, per germline. V lost 8 bases to trimming and J lost 0 bases; unmatched junction nucleotides: 4.

The chain recombines TRBV7-9 with TRBJ2-7, with TRBD1 matching over 10 bases. The CDR3 length is 14 residues. The V gene end was trimmed by 8 bases and the J gene end by 7 bases; junction bases not matched to a gene: 11. The germline V gene has CDR1 SEHNR and CDR2 FQNEAQ (reference sequence). CDR3 DNA: TGTGCCAGCGCTTCGGGGACAGGGGCCCCTGAGCAGTACTTC. Translating gives CASASGTGAPEQYF.

This chain uses TRBV5-4 with TRBJ2-7; 13 positions match TRBD2. After removal of 4 bases from V and 3 bases from J, the junction contained 7 bases not matched to a gene. Germline lookup yields CDR1 SGHNT and CDR2 YYREEE (reference sequence). The CDR3 sequence is 16 residues long. The CDR3 loop reads CASSPGTSGTHYEQYF. The CDR3, as DNA: TGTGCCAGCAGCCCCGGGACTAGCGGGACCCACTACGAGCAGTACTTC.

The CDR3 is CASSPPDWNQPQHF. CDR3 nucleotides: TGTGCCAGCAGTCCTCCCGACTGGAATCAGCCCCAGCATTTT. This chain uses TRBV28 with TRBJ1-5; D is ambiguous. This CDR3 contains 14 residues. CDR1 is MDHEN, CDR2 SYDVKM, per germline. Trimming removed 5 bases at V and 4 bases at J, with 12 bases between.

The chain carries TRBV18 and TRBJ1-3; weak D call: TRBD1 (5 bases). The CDR3 extends over 13 amino acids. V was clipped by 10 bases and J by 0 bases, with 10 bases between them. Germline V gene sequence: CDR1 KGHSH, CDR2 LQKENI. DNA for the CDR3: TGTGCCACTTGGGGCAGCTCTGGAAACACCATATATTTT. This codes for CATWGSSGNTIYF.

The chain uses TRBV4-1 and TRBJ2-5; 7 bases are a match to TRBD1. The germline V gene encodes CDR1 MGHRA and CDR2 YSYEKL. The CDR3 sequence is 14 residues long. After removal of 4 bases from V and 3 bases from J, the junction contained 5 bases not matched to a gene. The CDR3 spells CASSRTGTEETQYF. The DNA for the CDR3 is TGCGCCAGCAGCCGAACCGGGACAGAAGAGACCCAGTACTTC.

The rearrangement uses TRBV10-3 and TRBJ2-1, with TRBD2 matching 12 bases. Germline V gene data show CDR1 as ENHRY and CDR2 as SYGVKD. The ends lost 7 bases at V and 2 bases at J; junction bases unmatched: 3. This CDR3 has 15 residues. This CDR3 is CAIKTSGSPYNEQFF. CDR3 nucleotides: TGTGCCATCAAGACTAGCGGGAGTCCCTACAATGAGCAGTTCTTC.

The chain joins TRBV30 to TRBJ1-1, with a possible D match to TRBD1 (6 bases). From germline, CDR1 is GTSNPN and CDR2 SVGIG (reference sequence). The CDR3 is made up of 15 amino acids. V gave up 1 base and J gave up 1 base, with 13 bases separating them. The DNA for the CDR3 is TGTGCCTGGAGTGGGCGGAACAGGGCGAACACTGAAGCTTTCTTT. Protein sequence: CAWSGRNRANTEAFF.

V usage is TRBV29-1 and J usage is TRBJ1-5; 8 nucleotides agree with TRBD1. Per germline, CDR1 SQVTM and CDR2 ANQGSEA. V was pared by 4 bases and J by 7 bases, with 6 bases of the junction left unmatched. CDR3 length: 13 amino acids. CDR3 amino acids: CSVAGTGPQPQHF. In DNA, the CDR3 is TGCAGCGTTGCCGGGACAGGCCCCCAGCCCCAGCATTTT.

This chain joins TRBV18 and TRBJ1-4; no clear D gene. Germline V lookup: CDR1 KGHSH, CDR2 LQKENI. This CDR3 has 14 amino acids. The ends were cut back, 3 bases at V and 5 bases at J, with 10 bases in the middle. This CDR3 reads CASSPGSPNEKLFF. The CDR3 nucleotides read TGTGCCAGCTCACCTGGCAGTCCGAATGAAAAACTGTTTTTT. Filled out from reference TRBV18 and TRBJ1-4, the complete variable domain reads NAGVMQNPRHLVRRRGQEARLRCSPMKGHSHVYWYRQLPEEGLKFMVYLQKENIIDESGMPKERFSAEFPKEGPSILRIQQVVRGDSAAYFCASSPGSPNEKLFFGSGTQLSVL.

This clone was found a few times. In nucleotides, the CDR3 is TGTGCCAGCAAGCTAGGGGGGGACACTGAAGCTTTCTTT. Its protein product is CASKLGGDTEAFF. The chain combines TRBV6-6 with TRBJ1-1; D might be TRBD1 (6 bases). CDR3 length: 13 residues. The ends were cut back, 7 bases at V and 3 bases at J, with 12 bases in the middle. The V gene's germline CDR1 is MNHNY and CDR2 SVGAGI (reference sequence).

J is TRBJ2-7 and V is TRBV9; D possibly corresponds to TRBD1 (5 bases). The V gene's germline CDR1 is SGDLS and CDR2 YYNGEE. CDR3 size: 14 residues. V was cut by 0 bases and J by 0 bases, with 7 bases left in between. This CDR3 is CASSVAQGSYEQYF. The CDR3 DNA reads TGTGCCAGCAGCGTAGCCCAGGGCTCCTACGAGCAGTACTTC.

V is TRBV6-5 and J is TRBJ2-4, with 9 bases lining up with TRBD2. V trimming: 8 bases; J trimming: 7 bases; junction bases outside the gene matches: 6. Germline CDR1 is MNHEY and CDR2 is SVGAGI. The CDR3 contains 13 residues. The DNA for the CDR3 is TGTGCCAGCTGGTCTAGCGGGGCGAACATTCAGTACTTC. Its translation: CASWSSGANIQYF.

The V call is TRBV29-1, the J call TRBJ2-7, with D possibly matching TRBD1 (6 bases). The V gene's germline CDR1 is SQVTM and CDR2 ANQGSEA. The V end lost 3 bases, the J end lost 4 bases, and 16 bases lay between the germline ends. The CDR3 extends over 14 amino acids. The CDR3 protein is CSVDEELQGYEQYF. The DNA for the CDR3 is TGCAGCGTTGATGAGGAGCTACAGGGATACGAGCAGTACTTC.

This clone appeared once. The V call is TRBV7-9, the J call TRBJ1-1; D unclear. Per the germline V gene, CDR1 is SEHNR and CDR2 is FQNEAQ (reference sequence). This CDR3 has 12 residues. Deletions cut 3 bases from V and 7 bases from J, with 9 bases between. This chain's CDR3 is CASSFSGDEAFF. The DNA for the CDR3 is TGTGCCAGCAGCTTTAGCGGGGATGAAGCTTTCTTT.